A single sample is the source of the 12 T cell receptor beta chains below, sequenced in a study of shared clonotypes between healthy human individuals. Assay: immunoSEQ multiplex PCR; the TCRdb copy retains only in-frame clones and omits some. Of about 600,000 clones listed, approximately 97% are singletons. Sequenced input: naive CD4+ T cells sorted from blood. Sample subset: CD45RA+ positively selected. The receptor set was obtained from a woman between 25 and 40 years old in good health.

As regards this clone: Relative to the germline gene, one junction end is altered; a read error may explain this. The chain is built from TRBV5-1 and TRBJ2-6; D not certain. The CDR3 covers 14 residues. The V gene's germline CDR1 is SGHRS and CDR2 YFSETQ. The CDR3 DNA is TGCGCCAGCAGTTTGGGGTTTGGGGCCAACGTCCTGACTTTC. Its translation is CASSLGFGANVLTF.

CDR3 loop: CSVGNRLAGEQYF. The CDR3 region has the DNA TGCAGCGTTGGAAATAGACTAGCGGGGGAGCAGTACTTC. The chain carries TRBV29-1 and TRBJ2-5; 12 bases fit TRBD2. The ends lost 4 bases at V and 11 bases at J; junction bases unmatched: 8. The germline CDR1 and CDR2 sequences are SQVTM and ANQGSEA. CDR3 size: 13 residues.

V usage is TRBV10-3 and J usage is TRBJ1-1, with a possible D match to TRBD1 (6 bases). Germline loops: CDR1 ENHRY, CDR2 SYGVKD. This CDR3 is built from 15 residues. Between the trimmed V and J ends, which lost 9 bases and 0 bases, there was a span of 17 bases. Here the CDR3 reads CAIKAGHLMNTEAFF. The CDR3 region has the DNA TGTGCCATAAAGGCGGGACACCTCATGAACACTGAAGCTTTCTTT.

The chain joins TRBV28 to TRBJ1-5; 8 positions agree with TRBD1. This CDR3 region has 14 residues. In germline, CDR1 is MDHEN, CDR2 SYDVKM. J was trimmed by 5 bases and V by 7 bases; bases with no gene match: 7. CDR3 DNA: TGTGCCAGCACAAGGACAGGGAGGGATCAGCCCCAGCATTTT. It encodes CASTRTGRDQPQHF.

The chain carries TRBV5-1 and TRBJ2-2, with TRBD1 identical over 7 bases. CDR3 size: 18 residues. The junction had 13 bases not matched to a gene; V was cut back by 1 base and J by 4 bases. Germline V gene sequence: CDR1 SGHRS, CDR2 YFSETQ. CDR3 DNA: TGCGCCAGCAGCTTGAAAGCAGGGGGTCTCAATAGCACCGGGGAGCTGTTTTTT. Translated: CASSLKAGGLNSTGELFF. The whole variable domain, remainder taken from reference TRBV5-1 and TRBJ2-2, is KAGVTQTPRYLIKTRGQQVTLSCSPISGHRSVSWYQQTPGQGLQFLFEYFSETQRNKGNFPGRFSGRQFSNSRSEMNVSTLELGDSALYLCASSLKAGGLNSTGELFFGEGSRLTVL.

This sequence joins TRBV5-1 and TRBJ2-3, with 8 bases fitting TRBD2. The CDR3 runs 17 residues. Germline V gives CDR1 SGHRS, CDR2 YFSETQ. V shed 0 bases and J 0 bases; nucleotides not matched to a gene: 6. The CDR3 region is CASSLGVSGGSTDTQYF. As DNA, the CDR3 is TGCGCCAGCAGCTTGGGGGTCAGCGGGGGAAGCACAGATACGCAGTATTTT. Full variable domain (outside the CDR3, taken from reference TRBV5-1 and TRBJ2-3): KAGVTQTPRYLIKTRGQQVTLSCSPISGHRSVSWYQQTPGQGLQFLFEYFSETQRNKGNFPGRFSGRQFSNSRSEMNVSTLELGDSALYLCASSLGVSGGSTDTQYFGPGTRLTVL.

The chain links TRBV27 to TRBJ2-4, with D perhaps TRBD1 (5 bases). The germline V gene has CDR1 MNHEY and CDR2 SMNVEV (reference sequence). The CDR3 consists of 17 residues. V lost 5 bases and J 3 bases, leaving 20 bases between the germline ends. Here the CDR3 reads CASSPFRTLRGKNIQYF. In nucleotides, the CDR3 is TGTGCCAGCAGTCCCTTTCGGACGTTAAGGGGCAAAAACATTCAGTACTTC.

The chain couples TRBV11-2 to TRBJ2-5; 11 bases align to TRBD2. Germline V gives CDR1 SGHAT, CDR2 FQNNGV. CDR3 length: 15 residues. V was clipped by 1 base and J by 5 bases; unmatched bases: 3. CDR3 in DNA: TGTGCCAGCAGCTTAGTAGTAGCGGGAGGGGAGACCCAGTACTTC. Translating gives CASSLVVAGGETQYF.

This chain links TRBV11-2 with TRBJ1-3; 7 positions agree with TRBD1. Germline assignment: CDR1 SGHAT and CDR2 FQNNGV. J was trimmed by 3 bases and V by 5 bases; bases with no gene match: 4. The CDR3 is 14 residues long. This CDR3 is CASSRTGGGNTIYF. In nucleotides, the CDR3 is TGTGCCAGCAGCCGGACAGGCGGTGGAAACACCATATATTTT.

With respect to this clone: The same CDR3 is also encoded by other DNA sequences in this sample. The chain uses TRBV28 and TRBJ1-2; D not resolved. This CDR3 has 11 residues. V was clipped by 6 bases and J by 0 bases, with 2 bases between them. Germline V CDR1 and CDR2: MDHEN, SYDVKM. CDR3: CASSSNYGYTF. DNA for the CDR3: TGTGCCAGCAGCTCTAACTATGGCTACACCTTC.

This clone was seen a single time. The chain couples TRBV18 to TRBJ2-5; 8 nucleotides align to TRBD1. The J segment lost 4 bases and the V segment lost 6 bases, leaving 7 bases of the junction unmatched. The CDR3 loop spans 14 amino acids. The germline V gene has CDR1 KGHSH and CDR2 LQKENI. CDR3 region: CASSTTGVLETQYF. DNA of the CDR3: TGTGCCAGCTCTACGACAGGGGTGTTAGAGACCCAGTACTTC.

This clone was detected once. The genes are TRBV2 and TRBJ2-4; the D is unclear. Germline V gene lookup returns CDR1 SNHLY and CDR2 FYNNEI. This CDR3 spans 15 amino acids. V was cut by 0 bases and J by 2 bases, with 8 bases left in between. The CDR3 here is CASSEALGSKNIQYF. In nucleotides, the CDR3 is TGTGCCAGCAGTGAAGCGCTGGGATCCAAAAACATTCAGTACTTC.